This TCR beta chain derives from a study of beta chain features in type 1 diabetes. To note about this clone: Its antigen is unknown.

Reverse transcription of all isolated RNA meant that expressed TCRB transcripts were sequenced. An average of approximately 3.4 million reads was obtained for naive, central memory and regulatory T cell samples. TCRdb keeps only in-frame clones here, not all; method: immunoSEQ multiplex PCR. The sample comprises about 740,000 clones, about an eighth of which are singletons, and less than 0.025% rests with the top ten. The study, taken as a whole, reports: When Type 1 diabetes patients were examined, their TCRB CDR3s proved moderately but significantly shorter in all four CD4+ subsets. The study found fewer insertions and more deletions at VDJ junctions in type 1 diabetes patients.

The CDR3 sequence is 18 residues long. Looked up from germline, CDR1 is MNHNS and CDR2 is SASEGT. Trimming cost V 8 bases and J 2 bases, with 25 bases left between them. The specimen sequenced was naive CD4+ T cells from blood. This chain uses TRBV6-1 with TRBJ2-1, with D maybe TRBD1 (6 bases). The receptor was isolated from a man younger than 35 with type 1 diabetes. For the CDR3, the DNA is TGTGCCAGCCGTGGACAGTTCTACAACCTCAGACCCTACAATGAGCAGTTCTTC. It yields the protein CASRGQFYNLRPYNEQFF.